The clone carrying this TCR delta chain was seen a few times. A far larger clone is only one base removed, so a read error is likely. This sample also contains other DNA sequences that code for the same CDR3. This specimen belongs to a study of gamma-delta chains in newborns, infants, children. Study background: Polyclonal expansion of innate γδ T cells after birth follows microbial exposure.

TCRdb repeated clone calling on the reads with CATT. The sample consists of approximately 1,600 delta-chain clones, approximately 1.2% of them appearing once. Germline V gene lookup returns CDR1 TSWWSYY and CDR2 QGS. The CDR3 covers 20 residues. This TCR was sampled from a child who was a newborn, infant or young child, either healthy, febrile or measles-vaccinated (not recorded which). The V and J genes are TRDV1 and TRDJ3, with a weak D call TRDD3 (6 bases). The specimen was blood. CDR3 protein: CALGDDGGWGSSWDTRQMFF. CDR3 coding DNA: TGTGCCCTTGGGGACGACGGGGGTTGGGGATCCTCCTGGGACACCCGACAGATGTTTTTC.